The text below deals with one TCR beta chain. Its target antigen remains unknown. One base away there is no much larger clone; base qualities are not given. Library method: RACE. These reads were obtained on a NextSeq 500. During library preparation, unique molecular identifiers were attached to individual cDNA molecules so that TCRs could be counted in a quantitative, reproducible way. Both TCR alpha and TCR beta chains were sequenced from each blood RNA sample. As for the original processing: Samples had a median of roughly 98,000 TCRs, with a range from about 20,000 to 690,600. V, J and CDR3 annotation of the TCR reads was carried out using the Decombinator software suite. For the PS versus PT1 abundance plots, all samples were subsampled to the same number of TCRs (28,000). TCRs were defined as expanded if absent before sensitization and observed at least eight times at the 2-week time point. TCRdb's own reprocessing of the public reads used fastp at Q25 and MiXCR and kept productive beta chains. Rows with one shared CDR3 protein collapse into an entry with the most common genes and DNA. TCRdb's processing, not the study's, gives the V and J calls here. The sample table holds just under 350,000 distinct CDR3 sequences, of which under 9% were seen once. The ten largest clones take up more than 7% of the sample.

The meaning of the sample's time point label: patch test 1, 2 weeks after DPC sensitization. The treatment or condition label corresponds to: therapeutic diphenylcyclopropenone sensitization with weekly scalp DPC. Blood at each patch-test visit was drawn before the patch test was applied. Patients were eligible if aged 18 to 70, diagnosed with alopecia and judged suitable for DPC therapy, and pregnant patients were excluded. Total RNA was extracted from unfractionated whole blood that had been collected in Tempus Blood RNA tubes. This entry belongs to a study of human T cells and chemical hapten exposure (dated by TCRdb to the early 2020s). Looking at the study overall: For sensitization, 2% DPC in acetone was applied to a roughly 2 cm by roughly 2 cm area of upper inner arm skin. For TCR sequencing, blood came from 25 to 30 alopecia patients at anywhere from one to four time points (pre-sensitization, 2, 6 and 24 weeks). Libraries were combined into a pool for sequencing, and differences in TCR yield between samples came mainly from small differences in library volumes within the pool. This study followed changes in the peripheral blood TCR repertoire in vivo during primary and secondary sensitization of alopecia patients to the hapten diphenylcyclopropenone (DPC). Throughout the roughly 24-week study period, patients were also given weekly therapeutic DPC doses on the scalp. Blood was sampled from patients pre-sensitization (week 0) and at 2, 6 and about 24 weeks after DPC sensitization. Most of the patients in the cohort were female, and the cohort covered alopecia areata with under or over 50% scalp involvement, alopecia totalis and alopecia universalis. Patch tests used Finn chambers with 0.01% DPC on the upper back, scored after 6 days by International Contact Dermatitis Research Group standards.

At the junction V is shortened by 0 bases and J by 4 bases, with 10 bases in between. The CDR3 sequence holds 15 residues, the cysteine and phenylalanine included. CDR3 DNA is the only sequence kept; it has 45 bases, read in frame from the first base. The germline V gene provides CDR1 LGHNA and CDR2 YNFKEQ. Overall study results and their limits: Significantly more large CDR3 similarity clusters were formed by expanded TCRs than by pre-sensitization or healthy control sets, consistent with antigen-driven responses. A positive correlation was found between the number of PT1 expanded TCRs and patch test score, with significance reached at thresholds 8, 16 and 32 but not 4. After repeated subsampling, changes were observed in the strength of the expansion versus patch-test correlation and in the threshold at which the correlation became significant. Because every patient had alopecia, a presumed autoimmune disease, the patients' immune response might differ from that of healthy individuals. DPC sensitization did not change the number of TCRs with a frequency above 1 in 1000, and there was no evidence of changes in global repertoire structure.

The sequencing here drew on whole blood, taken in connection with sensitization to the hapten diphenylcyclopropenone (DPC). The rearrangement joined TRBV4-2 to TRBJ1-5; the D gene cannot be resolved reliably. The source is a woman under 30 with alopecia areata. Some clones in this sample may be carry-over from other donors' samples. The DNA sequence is TGTGCCAGCAGCCAAGAAAAAACCGTTAATCAGCCCCAGCATTTT. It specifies CASSQEKTVNQPQHF.